A single TCR beta chain is shown here with its context. The antigen remains unidentified. The table came from immunoSEQ multiplex PCR; TCRdb's copy has only in-frame clones and leaves some out. Among about 13,000 clones, roughly a quarter were seen once, and the ten largest hold approximately 17%. Germline V CDR1 and CDR2: MNHGY, SAAAGT. Between the trimmed V and J ends, which lost 0 bases and 4 bases, there was a span of 10 bases. This CDR3 comprises 14 residues. The sample comes from a study of sequential checkpoint blockade in melanoma. Study overall: Each arm's sequence ended with maintenance nivolumab. TCRβ was sequenced from DNA of some 97 pretreatment tumors. Roughly 22 patients had tumor biopsies before treatment and at week 13. Notes on the study in general: About 30 times likelier clinical benefit followed increased tumor T-cell fraction and clonality.

The treatment is: randomized to nivolumab then ipilimumab (arm A) or the reverse (arm B). This sequence originates from a human donor with melanoma. V usage is TRBV6-8 and J usage is TRBJ2-7; D remains ambiguous. The source was tumor tissue (inferred from file names), collected from a patient given nivolumab and ipilimumab in sequence. The CDR3 loop reads CASSYSRGWYEQYF. CDR3 coding DNA: TGTGCCAGCAGTTACTCCCGAGGTTGGTACGAGCAGTACTTC.